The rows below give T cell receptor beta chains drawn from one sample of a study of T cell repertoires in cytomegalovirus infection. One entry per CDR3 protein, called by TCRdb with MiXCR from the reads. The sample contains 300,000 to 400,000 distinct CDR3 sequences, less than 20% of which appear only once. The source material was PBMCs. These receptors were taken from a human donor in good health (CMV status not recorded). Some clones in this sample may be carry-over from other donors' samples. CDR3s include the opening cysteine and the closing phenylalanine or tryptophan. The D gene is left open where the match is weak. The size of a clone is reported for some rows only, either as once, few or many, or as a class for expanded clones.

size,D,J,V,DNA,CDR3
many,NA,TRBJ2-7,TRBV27,TGTGCCAGCAGTCGATGGACGGAACCCTACGAGCAGTACTTC,CASSRWTEPYEQYF
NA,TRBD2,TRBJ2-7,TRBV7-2,TGTGCCAGCAGCTCTAAGAGTAGCGGGTACGAGCAGTACTTC,CASSSKSSGYEQYF
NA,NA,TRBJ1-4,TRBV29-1,TGCAGCGTCCTACAGGGAGATGAAAAACTGTTTTTT,CSVLQGDEKLFF
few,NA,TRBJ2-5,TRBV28,TGTGCCAGCAGTCCTGCTGGGGGGTACCAAGAGACCCAGTACTTC,CASSPAGGYQETQYF
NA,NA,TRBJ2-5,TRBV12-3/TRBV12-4,TGTGCCAGCAGTACCCGGATGGTACTCCAAGAGACCCAGTACTTC,CASSTRMVLQETQYF
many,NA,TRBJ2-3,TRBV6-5,TGTGCCAGCAGTTACCCTAAGGGAATGCAGTATTTT,CASSYPKGMQYF
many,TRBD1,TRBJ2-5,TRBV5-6,TGTGCCAGCAGCTTGGCAATAGGGACAGGGGAAGAGACCCAGTACTTC,CASSLAIGTGEETQYF
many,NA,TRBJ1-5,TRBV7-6,TGTGCCAGCAGCCCCCGCGGAGGCCAAGGTCAGCCCCAGCATTTT,CASSPRGGQGQPQHF
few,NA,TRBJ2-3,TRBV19,TGTGCCAGTAGTATAAGTGGGGACCAGCATACGCAGTATTTT,CASSISGDQHTQYF
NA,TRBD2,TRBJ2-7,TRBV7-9,TGTGCCAGCAGCCCTTTAGCGGGAGAAGGGCCCTACGAGCAGTACTTC,CASSPLAGEGPYEQYF
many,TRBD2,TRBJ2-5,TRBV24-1,TGTGCCACCAGTTTAAATAGCGGGGACTTCCAAGAGACCCAGTACTTC,CATSLNSGDFQETQYF
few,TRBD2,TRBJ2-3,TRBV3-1,TGTGCCAGCAGGAGCGGGGTTCCAGATACGCAGTATTTT,CASRSGVPDTQYF
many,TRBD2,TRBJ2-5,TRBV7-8,TGTGCCAGCAGCTTAGCGTGGCTAGCGGGAGTATCGGTAGAGACCCAGTACTTC,CASSLAWLAGVSVETQYF
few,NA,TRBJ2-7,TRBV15,TGTGCCACCAGCAGAGATGCTGCATACGAGCAGTACTTC,CATSRDAAYEQYF
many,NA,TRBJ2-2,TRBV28,TGTGCCAGCAGTCCGCGGAGACCGAACACCGGGGAGCTGTTTTTT,CASSPRRPNTGELFF
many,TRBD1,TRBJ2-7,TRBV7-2,TGTGCCAGCAGCTTGGCAGGGGGCGTAACCTACGAGCAGTACTTC,CASSLAGGVTYEQYF
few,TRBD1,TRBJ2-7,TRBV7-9,TGTGCCAGCAGCGACAGGGACGAGCAGTACTTC,CASSDRDEQYF